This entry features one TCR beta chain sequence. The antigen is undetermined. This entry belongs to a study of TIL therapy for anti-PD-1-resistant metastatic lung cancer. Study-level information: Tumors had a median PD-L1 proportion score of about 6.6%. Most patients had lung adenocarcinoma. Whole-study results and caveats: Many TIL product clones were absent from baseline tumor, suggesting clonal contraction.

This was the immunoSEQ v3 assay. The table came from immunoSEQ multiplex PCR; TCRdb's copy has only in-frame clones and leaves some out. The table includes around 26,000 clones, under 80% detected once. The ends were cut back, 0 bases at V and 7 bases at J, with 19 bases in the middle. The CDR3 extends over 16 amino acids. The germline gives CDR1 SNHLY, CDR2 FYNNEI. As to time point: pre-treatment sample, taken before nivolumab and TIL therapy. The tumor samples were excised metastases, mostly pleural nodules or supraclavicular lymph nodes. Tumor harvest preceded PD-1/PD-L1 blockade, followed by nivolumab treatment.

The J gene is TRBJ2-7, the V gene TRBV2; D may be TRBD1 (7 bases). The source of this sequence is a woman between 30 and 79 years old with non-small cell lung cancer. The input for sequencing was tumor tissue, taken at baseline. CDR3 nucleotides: TGTGCCAGCAGTGAAGCGCTTGAGAGGGGGCGGGGTGAGCAGTACTTC. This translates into CASSEALERGRGEQYF.